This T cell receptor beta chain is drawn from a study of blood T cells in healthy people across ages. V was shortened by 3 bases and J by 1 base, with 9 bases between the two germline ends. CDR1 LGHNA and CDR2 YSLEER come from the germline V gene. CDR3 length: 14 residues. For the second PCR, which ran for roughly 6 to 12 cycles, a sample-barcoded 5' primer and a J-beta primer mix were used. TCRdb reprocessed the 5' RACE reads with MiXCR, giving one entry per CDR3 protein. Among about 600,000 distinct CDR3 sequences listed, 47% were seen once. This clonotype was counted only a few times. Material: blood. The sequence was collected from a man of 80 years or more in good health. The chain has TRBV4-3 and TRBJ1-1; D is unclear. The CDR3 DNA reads TGCGCCAGCAGCCACGAGCGGGGGAACACTGAAGCTTTCTTT. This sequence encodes CASSHERGNTEAFF.